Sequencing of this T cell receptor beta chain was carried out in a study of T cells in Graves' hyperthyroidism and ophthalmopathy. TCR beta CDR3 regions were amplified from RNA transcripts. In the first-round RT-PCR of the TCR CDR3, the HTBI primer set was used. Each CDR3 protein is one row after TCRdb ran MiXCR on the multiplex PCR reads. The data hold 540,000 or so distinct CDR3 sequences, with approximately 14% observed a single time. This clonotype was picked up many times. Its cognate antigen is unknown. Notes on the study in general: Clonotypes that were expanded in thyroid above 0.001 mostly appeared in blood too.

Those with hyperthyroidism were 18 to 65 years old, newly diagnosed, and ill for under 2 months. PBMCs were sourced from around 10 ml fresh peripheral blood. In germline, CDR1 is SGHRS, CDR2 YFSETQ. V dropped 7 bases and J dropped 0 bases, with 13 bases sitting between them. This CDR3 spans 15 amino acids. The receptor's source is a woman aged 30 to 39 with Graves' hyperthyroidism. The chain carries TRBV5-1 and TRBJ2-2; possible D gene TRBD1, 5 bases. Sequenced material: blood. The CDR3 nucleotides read TGCGCCAGCCAGGACGACAGCGCGAACACCGGGGAGCTGTTTTTT. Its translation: CASQDDSANTGELFF. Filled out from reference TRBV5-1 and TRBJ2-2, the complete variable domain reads KAGVTQTPRYLIKTRGQQVTLSCSPISGHRSVSWYQQTPGQGLQFLFEYFSETQRNKGNFPGRFSGRQFSNSRSEMNVSTLELGDSALYLCASQDDSANTGELFFGEGSRLTVL.